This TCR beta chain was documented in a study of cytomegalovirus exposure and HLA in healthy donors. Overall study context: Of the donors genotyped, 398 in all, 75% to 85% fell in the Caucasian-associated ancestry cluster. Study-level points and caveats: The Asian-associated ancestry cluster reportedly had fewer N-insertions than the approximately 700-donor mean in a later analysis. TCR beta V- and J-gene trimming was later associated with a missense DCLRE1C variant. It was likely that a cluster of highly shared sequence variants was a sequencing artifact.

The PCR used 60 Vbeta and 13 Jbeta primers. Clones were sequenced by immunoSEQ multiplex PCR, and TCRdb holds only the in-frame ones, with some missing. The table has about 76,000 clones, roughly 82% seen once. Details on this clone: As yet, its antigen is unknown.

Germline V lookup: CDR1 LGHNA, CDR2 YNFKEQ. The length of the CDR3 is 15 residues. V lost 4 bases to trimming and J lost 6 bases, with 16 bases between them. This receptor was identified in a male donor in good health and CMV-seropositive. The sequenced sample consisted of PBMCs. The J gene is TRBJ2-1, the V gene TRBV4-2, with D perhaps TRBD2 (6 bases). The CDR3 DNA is TGTGCCAGCAGCCGCCCCGGGACTGCGGGCAATGAGCAGTTCTTC. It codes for CASSRPGTAGNEQFF.